Listed below are T cell receptor beta chains from one sample, sequenced in a study of early T cells in non-severe SARS-CoV-2 infection. In TCRdb, the 5' RACE reads were re-called with MiXCR into one record per CDR3 protein. In the table there are just over 70,000 distinct CDR3 sequences, roughly an eighth of which are singletons. What was sequenced was whole blood. The receptor set was obtained from an adult who was a healthcare worker with PCR-confirmed SARS-CoV-2 infection or an uninfected control (not recorded which). CDR3s include the opening cysteine and the closing phenylalanine or tryptophan. The order of the fields is J gene, clone size, D gene, V gene, CDR3 protein, CDR3 DNA. A D gene is named only where the DNA matches it firmly. A row's size may be missing; if present it is once, few, many or a size class.

J gene: TRBJ2-5; clone size: many; D gene: -; V gene: TRBV7-2; CDR3 protein: CASSLALAGQETQYF; CDR3 DNA: TGTGCCAGCAGCTTAGCGCTGGCAGGCCAAGAGACCCAGTACTTC
J gene: TRBJ2-2; clone size: -; D gene: -; V gene: TRBV27; CDR3 protein: CASSQASRSGELFF; CDR3 DNA: TGTGCCAGCAGTCAAGCTAGCCGGTCCGGGGAGCTGTTTTTT
J gene: TRBJ2-7; clone size: -; D gene: TRBD2; V gene: TRBV18; CDR3 protein: CASSPPSGNGYEQYF; CDR3 DNA: TGTGCCAGCTCACCACCGAGCGGGAATGGGTACGAGCAGTACTTC
J gene: TRBJ1-4; clone size: many; D gene: -; V gene: TRBV7-2; CDR3 protein: CASSFDRATNEKLFF; CDR3 DNA: TGTGCCAGCAGCTTCGACAGAGCAACTAATGAAAAACTGTTTTTT
J gene: TRBJ2-7; clone size: many; D gene: -; V gene: TRBV28; CDR3 protein: CASSSSSFYEQYF; CDR3 DNA: TGTGCCAGCAGTTCTAGTAGCTTCTACGAGCAGTACTTC
J gene: TRBJ2-5; clone size: many; D gene: TRBD2; V gene: TRBV7-2; CDR3 protein: CASSFPTSGGEETQYF; CDR3 DNA: TGTGCCAGCAGCTTTCCGACTAGCGGGGGAGAAGAGACCCAGTACTTC
J gene: TRBJ2-7; clone size: many; D gene: -; V gene: TRBV7-2; CDR3 protein: CASSLAGQLSYEQYF; CDR3 DNA: TGTGCCAGCAGCTTAGCCGGGCAGCTCTCCTACGAGCAGTACTTC
J gene: TRBJ1-5; clone size: few; D gene: -; V gene: TRBV6-2/TRBV6-3; CDR3 protein: CASRDDSNQPQHF; CDR3 DNA: TGTGCCAGCAGGGACGATAGCAATCAGCCCCAGCATTTT
J gene: TRBJ2-2; clone size: many; D gene: TRBD2; V gene: TRBV24-1; CDR3 protein: CATSGGGDNTGELFF; CDR3 DNA: TGTGCCACCAGTGGGGGGGGAGACAACACCGGGGAGCTGTTTTTT
J gene: TRBJ2-6; clone size: many; D gene: TRBD2; V gene: TRBV11-2; CDR3 protein: CASSFTSGGSSGANVLTF; CDR3 DNA: TGTGCCAGCAGCTTTACTAGCGGGGGCTCCTCTGGGGCCAACGTCCTGACTTTC
J gene: TRBJ2-7; clone size: many; D gene: TRBD2; V gene: TRBV11-2; CDR3 protein: CASSDLSGRLYEQYF; CDR3 DNA: TGTGCCAGCAGCGACCTCAGCGGGAGGCTCTACGAGCAGTACTTC
J gene: TRBJ1-4; clone size: many; D gene: -; V gene: TRBV20-1; CDR3 protein: CSAKDGRDEKLFF; CDR3 DNA: TGCAGTGCCAAGGACGGAAGAGATGAAAAACTGTTTTTT
J gene: TRBJ2-2; clone size: once; D gene: -; V gene: TRBV10-1; CDR3 protein: CASSWDTGNTGELFF; CDR3 DNA: TGCGCCAGCAGTTGGGACACGGGAAACACCGGGGAGCTGTTTTTT
J gene: TRBJ2-1; clone size: many; D gene: -; V gene: TRBV12-3/TRBV12-4; CDR3 protein: CASTGGHGEFF; CDR3 DNA: TGTGCCAGCACGGGCGGGCACGGGGAGTTCTTC
J gene: TRBJ2-7; clone size: many; D gene: TRBD2; V gene: TRBV20-1; CDR3 protein: CSARDPGGYEQYF; CDR3 DNA: TGCAGTGCTAGAGATCCGGGGGGCTACGAGCAGTACTTC
J gene: TRBJ2-1; clone size: -; D gene: -; V gene: TRBV12-3/TRBV12-4; CDR3 protein: CASSLRADRGPYNEQFF; CDR3 DNA: TGTGCCAGCAGTTTACGGGCTGATAGGGGACCTTACAATGAGCAGTTCTTC
J gene: TRBJ1-2; clone size: many; D gene: TRBD1; V gene: TRBV6-6; CDR3 protein: CASSFGQANGYTF; CDR3 DNA: TGTGCCAGCAGTTTTGGACAGGCCAATGGCTACACCTTC
J gene: TRBJ2-2; clone size: many; D gene: -; V gene: TRBV10-3; CDR3 protein: CAISAPRTGLAGELFF; CDR3 DNA: TGTGCCATCAGTGCCCCCCGAACAGGGCTGGCCGGGGAGCTGTTTTTT
J gene: TRBJ1-2; clone size: many; D gene: -; V gene: TRBV9; CDR3 protein: CASSADRTYGYTF; CDR3 DNA: TGTGCCAGCAGCGCCGACAGGACCTATGGCTACACCTTC
J gene: TRBJ2-1; clone size: many; D gene: TRBD1; V gene: TRBV24-1; CDR3 protein: CATSDHAGRTGGNEQFF; CDR3 DNA: TGTGCCACCAGTGATCACGCGGGACGGACAGGGGGCAATGAGCAGTTCTTC
J gene: TRBJ1-5; clone size: many; D gene: -; V gene: TRBV28; CDR3 protein: CASIRRESNQPQHF; CDR3 DNA: TGTGCCAGCATCCGTAGGGAGAGCAATCAGCCCCAGCATTTT
J gene: TRBJ2-3; clone size: many; D gene: TRBD2; V gene: TRBV3-1; CDR3 protein: CASSQDTSGIDTQYF; CDR3 DNA: TGTGCCAGCAGCCAAGATACGAGCGGGATCGATACGCAGTATTTT